This T cell receptor (beta chain) was observed in a study of blood T cell repertoires in COVID-19. Overall study context: Sample material is recorded as cDNA or gDNA derived from T cells, B-cell-depleted T cells, or PBMCs.

Trimming took off 2 bases at V and 5 bases at J, with 15 bases between the two ends. Germline assignment: CDR1 MDHEN and CDR2 SYDVKM. The CDR3 has 16 amino acids. The authors' processing: Counts of nucleated cells, estimated from reference gene primer amplification, were obtained. Data came from immunoSEQ multiplex PCR; TCRdb stores just in-frame clones and leaves some out. That table supplies the V and J calls and clone size; D and trimming were determined from the DNA. The sample lists hundreds of thousands of clones, about four fifths occurring once. This sequence joins TRBV28 and TRBJ2-2; possibly TRBD2 for D (6 bases). Material: peripheral blood. This TCR was recovered from a woman aged 50 to 60 with acute or convalescent COVID-19. CDR3 nucleotide sequence: TGTGCCAGCAGTTTAGGAGGGACTCCGAGAACCGGGGAGCTGTTTTTT. Translated, it gives CASSLGGTPRTGELFF.